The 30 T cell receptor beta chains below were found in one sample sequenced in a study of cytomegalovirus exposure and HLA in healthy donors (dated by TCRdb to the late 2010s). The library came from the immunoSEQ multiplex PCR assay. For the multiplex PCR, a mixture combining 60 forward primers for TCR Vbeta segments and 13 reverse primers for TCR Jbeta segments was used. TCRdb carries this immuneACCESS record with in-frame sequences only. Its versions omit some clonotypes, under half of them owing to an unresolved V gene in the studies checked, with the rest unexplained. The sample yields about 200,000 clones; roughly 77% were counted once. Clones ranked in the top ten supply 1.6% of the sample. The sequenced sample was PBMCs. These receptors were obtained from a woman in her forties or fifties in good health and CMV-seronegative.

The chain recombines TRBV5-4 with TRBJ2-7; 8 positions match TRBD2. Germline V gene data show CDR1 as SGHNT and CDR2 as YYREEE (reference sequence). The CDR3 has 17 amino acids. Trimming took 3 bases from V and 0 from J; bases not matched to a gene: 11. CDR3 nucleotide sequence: TGTGCCAGCAGCTGGGGGGGTCAAACTAGCGGCTCCTACGAGCAGTACTTC. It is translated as CASSWGGQTSGSYEQYF.

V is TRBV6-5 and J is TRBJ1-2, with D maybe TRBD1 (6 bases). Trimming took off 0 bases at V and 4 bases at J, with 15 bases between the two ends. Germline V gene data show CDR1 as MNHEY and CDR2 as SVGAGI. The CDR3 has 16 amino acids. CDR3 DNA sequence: TGTGCCAGCAGTTACTCCATTACAGGGACCCCCTATGGCTACACCTTC. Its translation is CASSYSITGTPYGYTF.

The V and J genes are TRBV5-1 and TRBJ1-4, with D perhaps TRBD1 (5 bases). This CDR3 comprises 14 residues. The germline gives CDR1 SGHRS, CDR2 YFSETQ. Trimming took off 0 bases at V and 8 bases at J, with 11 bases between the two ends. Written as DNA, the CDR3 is TGCGCCAGCAGCTTGGGCAGGGTACGCGAAAAACTGTTTTTT. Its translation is CASSLGRVREKLFF.

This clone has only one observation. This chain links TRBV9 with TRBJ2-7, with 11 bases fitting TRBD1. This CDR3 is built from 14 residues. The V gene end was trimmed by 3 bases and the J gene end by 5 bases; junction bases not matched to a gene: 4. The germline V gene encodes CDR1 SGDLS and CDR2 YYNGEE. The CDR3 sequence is CASSAGTGGNEQYF. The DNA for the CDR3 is TGTGCCAGCAGCGCTGGGACAGGGGGGAACGAGCAGTACTTC.

The CDR3 loop reads CASSPLTSGGQGEQYF. In DNA form, the CDR3 reads TGTGCCAGCTCACCACTGACTAGCGGGGGGCAGGGCGAGCAGTACTTC. The V call is TRBV18, the J call TRBJ2-7; 13 bases map to TRBD2. J was trimmed by 6 bases and V by 1 base; bases with no gene match: 6. The CDR3 runs to 16 residues. Germline CDR1 and CDR2: KGHSH and LQKENI.

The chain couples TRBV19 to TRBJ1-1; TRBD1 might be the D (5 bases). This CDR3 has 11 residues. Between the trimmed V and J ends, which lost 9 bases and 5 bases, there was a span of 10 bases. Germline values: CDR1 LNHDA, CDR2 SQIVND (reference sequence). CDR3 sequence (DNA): TGTGCCAGAGGGGTTAGGACTGAAGCTTTCTTT. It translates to CARGVRTEAFF. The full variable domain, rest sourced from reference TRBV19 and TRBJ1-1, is DGGITQSPKYLFRKEGQNVTLSCEQNLNHDAMYWYRQDPGQGLRLIYYSQIVNDFQKGDIAEGYSVSREKKESFPLTVTSAQKNPTAFYLCARGVRTEAFFGQGTRLTVV.

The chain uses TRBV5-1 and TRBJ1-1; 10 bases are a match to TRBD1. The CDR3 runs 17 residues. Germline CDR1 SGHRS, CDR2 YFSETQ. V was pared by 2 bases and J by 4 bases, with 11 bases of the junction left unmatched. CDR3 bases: TGCGCCAGCAGCTTAATTGCCAAGGGACAGGGGAGCACTGAAGCTTTCTTT. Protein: CASSLIAKGQGSTEAFF. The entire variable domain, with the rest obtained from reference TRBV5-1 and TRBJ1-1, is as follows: KAGVTQTPRYLIKTRGQQVTLSCSPISGHRSVSWYQQTPGQGLQFLFEYFSETQRNKGNFPGRFSGRQFSNSRSEMNVSTLELGDSALYLCASSLIAKGQGSTEAFFGQGTRLTVV.

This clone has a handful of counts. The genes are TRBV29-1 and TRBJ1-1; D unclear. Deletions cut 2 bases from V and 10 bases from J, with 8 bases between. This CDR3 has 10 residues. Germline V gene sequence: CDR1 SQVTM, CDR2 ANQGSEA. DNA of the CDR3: TGCAGCGTTGAACAGTTTGGAGCTTTCTTT. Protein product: CSVEQFGAFF.

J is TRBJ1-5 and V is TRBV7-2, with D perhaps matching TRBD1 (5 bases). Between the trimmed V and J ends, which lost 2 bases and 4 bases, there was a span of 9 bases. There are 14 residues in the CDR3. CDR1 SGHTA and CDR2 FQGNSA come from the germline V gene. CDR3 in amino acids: CASSLRDSNQPQHF. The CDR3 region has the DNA TGTGCCAGCAGCTTAAGGGACTCAAATCAGCCCCAGCATTTT.

CDR3 in amino acids: CATLPAGGSLSGANVLTF. CDR3 nucleotide sequence: TGTGCCACCCTCCCGGCAGGAGGTTCCCTCTCTGGGGCCAACGTCCTGACTTTC. The rearrangement joins TRBV7-3 to TRBJ2-6; perhaps TRBD2 as D (5 bases). CDR1 and CDR2 from the germline V gene are SGHTA and FQGTGA. Trimming removed 10 bases at V and 0 bases at J, with 22 bases between. The CDR3 length is 18 residues.

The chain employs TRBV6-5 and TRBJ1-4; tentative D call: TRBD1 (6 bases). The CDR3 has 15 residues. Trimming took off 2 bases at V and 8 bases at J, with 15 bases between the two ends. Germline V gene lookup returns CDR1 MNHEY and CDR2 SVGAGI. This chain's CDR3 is CASSYRGAQGEKLFF. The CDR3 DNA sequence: TGTGCCAGCAGTTACCGGGGGGCCCAGGGGGAAAAACTGTTTTTT.

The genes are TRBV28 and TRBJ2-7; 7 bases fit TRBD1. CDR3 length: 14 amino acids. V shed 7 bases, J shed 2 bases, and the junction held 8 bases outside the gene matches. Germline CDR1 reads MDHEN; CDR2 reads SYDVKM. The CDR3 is CASTPTGPTYEQYF. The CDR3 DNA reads TGTGCCAGCACCCCGACAGGGCCTACCTACGAGCAGTACTTC.

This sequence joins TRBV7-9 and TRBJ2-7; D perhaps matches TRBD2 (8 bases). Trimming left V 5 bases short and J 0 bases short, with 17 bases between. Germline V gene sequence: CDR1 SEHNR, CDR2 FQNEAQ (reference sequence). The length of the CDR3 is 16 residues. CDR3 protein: CASSPRGGTDSYEQYF. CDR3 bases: TGTGCCAGCAGCCCCCGGGGGGGGACAGACTCCTACGAGCAGTACTTC.

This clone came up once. This chain's CDR3 is CASSPRASGRLAGANVLTF. Here the CDR3 DNA reads TGCGCCAGCAGCCCTCGGGCTAGCGGGAGATTAGCTGGGGCCAACGTCCTGACTTTC. The chain recombines TRBV5-1 with TRBJ2-6; 10 bases map to TRBD2. The germline gives CDR1 SGHRS, CDR2 YFSETQ. J gave up 2 bases and V 4 bases, and 12 bases lay outside the gene matches. There are 19 residues in the CDR3.

The CDR3 region is CASSLVTGVNYGYTF. Written as DNA, the CDR3 is TGTGCCAGCAGCTTAGTAACAGGGGTCAACTATGGCTACACCTTC. The chain employs TRBV11-2 and TRBJ1-2; 7 bases fit TRBD1. Germline loops: CDR1 SGHAT, CDR2 FQNNGV. CDR3 length equals 15 residues. Unmatched junction bases numbered 4, after V lost 1 base and J lost 2 bases.

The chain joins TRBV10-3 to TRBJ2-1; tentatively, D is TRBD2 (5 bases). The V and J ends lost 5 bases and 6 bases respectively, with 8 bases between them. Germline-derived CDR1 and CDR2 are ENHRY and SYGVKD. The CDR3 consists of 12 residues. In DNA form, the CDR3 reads TGTGCCATCAGTATACTAGGCAATGAGCAGTTCTTC. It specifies CAISILGNEQFF.

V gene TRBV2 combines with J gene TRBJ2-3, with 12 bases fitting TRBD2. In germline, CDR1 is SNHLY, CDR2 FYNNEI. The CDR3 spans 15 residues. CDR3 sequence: CVLGASGGVRDTQYF. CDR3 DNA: TGTGTCTTGGGGGCTAGCGGGGGGGTTCGGGATACGCAGTATTTT.

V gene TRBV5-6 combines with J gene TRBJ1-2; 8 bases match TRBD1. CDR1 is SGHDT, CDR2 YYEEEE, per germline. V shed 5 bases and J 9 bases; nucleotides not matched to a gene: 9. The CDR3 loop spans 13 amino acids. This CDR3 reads CASSRDRNPSYTF. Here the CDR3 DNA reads TGTGCCAGCAGTCGGGACAGGAACCCTAGCTACACCTTC.

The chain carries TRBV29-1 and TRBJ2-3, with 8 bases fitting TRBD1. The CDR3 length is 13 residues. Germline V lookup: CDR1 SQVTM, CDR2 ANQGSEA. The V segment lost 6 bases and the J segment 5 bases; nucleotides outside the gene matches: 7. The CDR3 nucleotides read TGCAGCGTGAACAGGGGGGCGGGAGATACGCAGTATTTT. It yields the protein CSVNRGAGDTQYF.

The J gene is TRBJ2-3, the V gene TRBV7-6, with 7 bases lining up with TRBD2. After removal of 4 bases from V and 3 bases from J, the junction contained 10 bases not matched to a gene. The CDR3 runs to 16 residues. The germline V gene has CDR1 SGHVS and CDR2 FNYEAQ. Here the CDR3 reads CASSSRGVLATDTQYF. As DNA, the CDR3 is TGTGCCAGCAGCTCTAGGGGTGTACTAGCGACAGATACGCAGTATTTT.

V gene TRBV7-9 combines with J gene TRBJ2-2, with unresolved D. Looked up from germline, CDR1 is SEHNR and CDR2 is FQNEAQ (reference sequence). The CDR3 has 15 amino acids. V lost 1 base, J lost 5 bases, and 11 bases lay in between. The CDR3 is CASSLVPPGTGELFF. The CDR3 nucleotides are TGTGCCAGCAGCTTAGTCCCACCAGGAACCGGGGAGCTGTTTTTT.

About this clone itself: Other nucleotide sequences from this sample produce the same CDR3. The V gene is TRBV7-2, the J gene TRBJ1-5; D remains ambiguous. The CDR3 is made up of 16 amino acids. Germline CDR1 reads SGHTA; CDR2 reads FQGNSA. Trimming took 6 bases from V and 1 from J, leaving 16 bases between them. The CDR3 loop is CASRMAGTESNQPQHF. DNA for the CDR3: TGTGCCAGCAGGATGGCCGGTACAGAAAGCAATCAGCCCCAGCATTTT.

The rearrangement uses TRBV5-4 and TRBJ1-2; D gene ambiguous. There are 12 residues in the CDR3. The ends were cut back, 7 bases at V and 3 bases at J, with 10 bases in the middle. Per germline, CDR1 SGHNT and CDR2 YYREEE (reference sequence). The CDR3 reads CASFREDYGYTF. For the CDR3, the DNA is TGTGCCAGCTTCCGCGAGGACTATGGCTACACCTTC.

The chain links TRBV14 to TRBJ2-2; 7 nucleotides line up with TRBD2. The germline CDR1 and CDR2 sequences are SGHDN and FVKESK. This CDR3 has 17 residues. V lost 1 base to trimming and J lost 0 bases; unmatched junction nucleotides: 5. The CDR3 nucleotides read TGTGCCAGCAGCCAAGCCCGGGACTATACGAACACCGGGGAGCTGTTTTTT. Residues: CASSQARDYTNTGELFF.

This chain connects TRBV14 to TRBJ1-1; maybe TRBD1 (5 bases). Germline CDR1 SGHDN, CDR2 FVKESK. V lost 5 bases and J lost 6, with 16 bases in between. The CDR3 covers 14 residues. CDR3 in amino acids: CASSSAVGGAEAFF. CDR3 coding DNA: TGTGCCAGCAGCTCTGCCGTGGGGGGTGCTGAAGCTTTCTTT.

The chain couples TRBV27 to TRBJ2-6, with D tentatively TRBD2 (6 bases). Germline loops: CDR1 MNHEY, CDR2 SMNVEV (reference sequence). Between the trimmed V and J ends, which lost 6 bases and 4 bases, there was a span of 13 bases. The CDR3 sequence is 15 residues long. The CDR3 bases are TGTGCCAGCAGCGGTCGGGGGTCGGGGGCCAACGTCCTGACTTTC. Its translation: CASSGRGSGANVLTF.

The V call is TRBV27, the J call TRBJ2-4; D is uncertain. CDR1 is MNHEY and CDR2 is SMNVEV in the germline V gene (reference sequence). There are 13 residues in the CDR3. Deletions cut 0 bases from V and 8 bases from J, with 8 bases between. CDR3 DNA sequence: TGTGCCAGCAGTTTATCAAGCCGAGACATTCAGTACTTC. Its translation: CASSLSSRDIQYF.

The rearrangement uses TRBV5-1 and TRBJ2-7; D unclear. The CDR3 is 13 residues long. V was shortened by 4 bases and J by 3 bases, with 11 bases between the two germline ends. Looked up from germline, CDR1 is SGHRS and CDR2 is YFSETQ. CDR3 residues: CASSLGSDYEQYF. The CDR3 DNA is TGCGCCAGCAGCCTCGGGTCAGACTACGAGCAGTACTTC.

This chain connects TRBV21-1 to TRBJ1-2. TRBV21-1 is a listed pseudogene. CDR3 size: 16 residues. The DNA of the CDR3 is TGTGCCAGCAGCAAGGTTGCCGGTCCCCCTAACTATGGCTACACCTTC. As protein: CASSKVAGPPNYGYTF.

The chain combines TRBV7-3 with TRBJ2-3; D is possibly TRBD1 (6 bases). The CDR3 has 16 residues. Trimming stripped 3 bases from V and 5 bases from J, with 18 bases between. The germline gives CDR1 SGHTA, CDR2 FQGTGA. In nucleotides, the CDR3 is TGTGCCAGCAGCTTGGGGGCGACCTCCGGCAGAGATACGCAGTATTTT. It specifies CASSLGATSGRDTQYF.